This record looks at one TCR beta chain sequence and its context. This clonotype was observed many times. It lacks a known antigen. No base quality values were provided; no much bigger clone lies one nucleotide off. The CDR3 numbers 18 residues from cysteine through phenylalanine. Only CDR3 DNA is held: 54 bases, read in frame from base 1. For this chain, trimming is 4 bases at the V end and 5 bases at the J end, and the number of junction bases without a gene match is 15. Based on the germline V gene (reference sequence), the CDR1 and CDR2 sequences are MNHEY and SMNVEV. Amplification of TCR beta CDR3 regions was carried out from RNA transcripts. The first round of RT-PCR for the TCR CDR3 was performed with the HTBI primer set and the Qiagen OneStep RT-PCR kit. The libraries were constructed in a second round of multiplex PCR and then size-selected and purified. Libraries were sequenced paired-end with 100 bp reads on an Illumina HiSeq2000. As for how the authors treated the data: Raw data were processed with SOAPnuke, discarding reads with adapters, uncalled bases, mean Phred below 15, or no exact constant-primer or identifier match. High-quality paired reads were merged using COPE v1.2.5, and each unique nucleotide sequence was defined as a clonotype. MiTCR v1.1 was used to align clonotypes to the IMGT TRBV, TRBD and TRBJ reference segments. Only V-J combinations with frequency above 0.0001, covering about 99% of repertoires, were analysed. The TCS score was defined as the ratio of F50 (clonal expansion) to E x V (chaos), calculated using BLOSUM62-based TCRdist between CDR3 peptides within each V-J. Welch's t-statistics and random forest reduced fewer than 600 V-J features to around 14, which were used in a naive Bayes classifier (R e1071). TCRdb ran its own pipeline on the public reads, namely fastp trimming at Q25 and MiXCR clone calling, and kept in-frame beta chains. Duplicate CDR3 protein sequences are folded into a single record with the most common DNA and genes. TCRdb's processing, not the authors', yielded these V and J calls. The sample table records roughly 24,000 distinct CDR3 sequences; over 35% of these occur just once. The biggest ten clones account for 10% of the sample.

The data stem from a study of T cells in Graves' hyperthyroidism and ophthalmopathy (dated by TCRdb to the late 2010s). Broadly, across the study: Peripheral blood samples were taken at the time of initial diagnosis, prior to any treatment. An independent validation cohort of fewer than 20 hyperthyroidism patients and 17 patients who later progressed to ophthalmopathy tested prospective prediction of ophthalmopathy. Once sampling was done, hyperthyroidism patients were given methimazole at a starting dose of 30 mg daily, whereas ophthalmopathy patients were given high-dose intravenous methylprednisolone. To identify distinguishing TCR V-J signatures, a discovery cohort of 100 patients was used, comprising approximately 40 with Graves' ophthalmopathy and roughly 60 with stable Graves' hyperthyroidism. The study also compared thyroid tissue and blood T-cell repertoires from five or six Graves' hyperthyroidism patients. For training and testing, the 95 to 100 patients in the discovery cohort were randomly divided in a 7:3 ratio. The paper reports TCR Vbeta CDR3 sequencing of roughly 140 peripheral blood samples: around 45 ophthalmopathy, roughly 74 hyperthyroidism and 17 progressor patients.

Paper-wide results and their limitations: No statistical method was used to set the sample size in advance, and investigators knew the group allocation. A 13 V-J signature model separated ophthalmopathy from stable hyperthyroidism, with around 90% sensitivity and just under 84% specificity in cross-validation and 80%/75% in testing. Most expanded thyroid clonotypes (frequency above 0.001) were also detected in blood, a finding suggesting that blood repertoires may reflect thyroid immune responses. In validation, the model predicted progression to ophthalmopathy with around 71% sensitivity and less than 80% specificity, a median of roughly seven months before onset.

Stable Graves' hyperthyroidism was defined as no progression to ophthalmopathy during 18 months of follow-up. The hyperthyroidism patients were between 18 and 65 years old and newly diagnosed, with a disease duration of less than 2 months. The study excluded patients with uncontrolled infections, other autoimmune diseases, pregnancy or lactation. Clinical symptoms, serum thyroxine and TRAb, thyroid ultrasound, and orbital computed tomography formed the basis for the diagnoses. PBMCs were isolated from 7.5 to 10 ml of fresh peripheral blood by Ficoll-Paque density gradient centrifugation. Trizol reagent was used to extract total RNA, and RNA quality was then checked on an Agilent 2100 Bioanalyzer.

The material sequenced was blood. The chain is made from TRBV27 and TRBJ2-3, with 10 junctional bases fitting TRBD2. This TCR came from a woman in her twenties or thirties with Graves' hyperthyroidism. CDR3 region: CASSSIPPSGSLRDTQYF. The DNA is TGTGCCAGCAGTTCTATCCCTCCTAGCGGGAGCTTGAGAGATACGCAGTATTTT.